These 32 T cell receptor beta chains were all obtained from the same sample, sequenced in a study of Ad26.COV2.S vaccination and SARS-CoV-2 variants. TCRdb keeps only in-frame clones here, not all; method: immunoSEQ multiplex PCR. The table records 400,000 to 450,000 clones, about nine tenths of them present only once. Documented treatment: 19 received Ad26.COV2.S at low or high dose, single or two shots; about 5 received placebo; per-sample allocation not given. After the first vaccine or placebo injection, samples were drawn on day 63. Material: peripheral blood, obtained in a trial of Ad26.COV2.S vaccine versus placebo. The origin of the receptors is a person between 18 and 65 years old who received the Ad26.COV2.S COVID-19 vaccine or a placebo.

V is TRBV6-5 and J is TRBJ2-7; the D gene could be TRBD1 or TRBD2 (6 bases each). Trimming cost V 1 base and J 1 base, with 11 bases left between them. CDR1 MNHEY and CDR2 SVGAGI come from the germline V gene. The CDR3 length is 15 residues. DNA of the CDR3: TGTGCCAGCAGTTACTATGGGGGGCGATCCTACGAGCAGTACTTC. As protein: CASSYYGGRSYEQYF.

The chain uses TRBV4-1 and TRBJ2-3; 7 bases align to TRBD2. Germline values: CDR1 MGHRA, CDR2 YSYEKL. The CDR3 loop spans 19 amino acids. With 0 bases clipped from V and 0 bases from J, the junction kept 12 bases outside the gene matches. The CDR3 loop is CASSQERASGSSSTDTQYF. In DNA form, the CDR3 reads TGCGCCAGCAGCCAAGAGAGGGCTAGCGGCTCCTCTAGCACAGATACGCAGTATTTT.

The V call is TRBV6-6, the J call TRBJ1-4, with 9 bases matching TRBD1. The germline gives CDR1 MNHNY, CDR2 SVGAGI (reference sequence). Trimming took 5 bases from V and 5 from J; bases not matched to a gene: 3. The CDR3 runs to 14 residues. The CDR3 loop reads CASSIGTGNEKLFF. In DNA form, the CDR3 reads TGTGCCAGCAGTATTGGGACAGGGAATGAAAAACTGTTTTTT.

The chain carries TRBV12-5 and TRBJ2-3; no clear D. Per the germline V gene, CDR1 is LGHNT and CDR2 is FRNRAP. V shed 2 bases and J shed 2 bases, with 2 bases lying between them. This CDR3 comprises 12 residues. CDR3 coding DNA: TGTGCTAGTGGTTTGTACACAGATACGCAGTATTTT. Translated: CASGLYTDTQYF.

This chain joins TRBV30 and TRBJ1-5; TRBD1 matches at 8 bases. With V trimmed by 4 bases and J by 6 bases, 8 bases remained unmatched. Germline V CDR1 and CDR2: GTSNPN, SVGIG (reference sequence). This CDR3 region has 14 residues. The CDR3 is CAWNRAGGSQPQHF. Written as DNA, the CDR3 is TGTGCCTGGAATCGTGCAGGGGGCTCTCAGCCCCAGCATTTT.

This chain uses TRBV10-3 with TRBJ2-1; 7 bases line up with TRBD2. J was trimmed by 9 bases and V by 5 bases; bases with no gene match: 10. CDR1 ENHRY and CDR2 SYGVKD come from the germline V gene. The CDR3 totals 14 residues. CDR3 in amino acids: CAISRTRDVVEQFF. The DNA for the CDR3 is TGTGCCATCAGTCGGACTAGGGACGTCGTTGAGCAGTTCTTC.

The sample holds one count of this clone. The genes are TRBV30 and TRBJ2-1, with D perhaps TRBD2 (6 bases). CDR1 and CDR2 (germline): GTSNPN, SVGIG (reference sequence). Trimming cost V 5 bases and J 7 bases, with 9 bases left between them. There are 11 residues in the CDR3. The CDR3 here is CAWGDLNEQFF. CDR3 sequence (DNA): TGTGCCTGGGGGGACTTAAATGAGCAGTTCTTC.

The rearrangement links TRBV5-1 to TRBJ2-3; 9 bases are a match to TRBD2. Germline V gene data show CDR1 as SGHRS and CDR2 as YFSETQ. The J segment lost 6 bases and the V segment lost 0 bases, leaving 5 bases of the junction unmatched. CDR3 length: 15 amino acids. Written as DNA, the CDR3 is TGCGCCAGCAGCTTGGGGGCGGGAGGGCCGGATACGCAGTATTTT. Protein product: CASSLGAGGPDTQYF.

The rearrangement joins TRBV21-1 to TRBJ2-6; the D call in the table, TRBD2, was not verified against the DNA. TRBV21-1 is recorded as a pseudogene. The CDR3 contains 16 residues. CDR3 DNA sequence: TGTGCCAGCAGCAAAGTTAGAGATTCAGGGGCCAACGTCCTGACTTTC. Protein: CASSKVRDSGANVLTF.

The rearrangement links TRBV5-4 to TRBJ2-7; D is possibly TRBD1 (6 bases). The CDR3 covers 15 residues. V was trimmed by 0 bases and J by 3 bases, leaving 13 bases between them. Germline V gene lookup returns CDR1 SGHNT and CDR2 YYREEE (reference sequence). CDR3 sequence reads: CASSLEGQSYYEQYF. In DNA, the CDR3 is TGTGCCAGCAGCTTGGAAGGACAGTCATACTACGAGCAGTACTTC.

CDR3 sequence reads: CASSFYNTDTQYF. The CDR3 nucleotides are TGTGCCAGCAGCTTTTATAACACAGATACGCAGTATTTT. The chain employs TRBV7-9 and TRBJ2-3; D remains unclear. CDR3 length: 13 residues. Between the trimmed V and J ends, which lost 3 bases and 2 bases, there was a span of 6 bases. Per germline, CDR1 SEHNR and CDR2 FQNEAQ (reference sequence). Using reference TRBV7-9 and TRBJ2-3 for the parts outside the CDR3, the full variable domain is DTGVSQNPRHKITKRGQNVTFRCDPISEHNRLYWYRQTLGQGPEFLTYFQNEAQLEKSRLLSDRFSAERPKGSFSTLEIQRTEQGDSAMYLCASSFYNTDTQYFGPGTRLTVL.

This chain uses TRBV5-8 with TRBJ1-6; 7 bases line up with TRBD1. CDR1 SGHTS and CDR2 YDEGEE come from the germline V gene. V trimming: 7 bases; J trimming: 10 bases; junction bases outside the gene matches: 2. The CDR3 is 11 residues long. The CDR3, as DNA: TGTGCCAGCCGGACAGGCTCACCCCTCCACTTT. It specifies CASRTGSPLHF. The full variable domain, rest sourced from reference TRBV5-8 and TRBJ1-6, is EAGVTQSPTHLIKTRGQQATLRCSPISGHTSVYWYQQALGLGLQFLLWYDEGEERNRGNFPPRFSGRQFPNYSSELNVNALELEDSALYLCASRTGSPLHFGNGTRLTVT.

The gene calls are TRBV28 and TRBJ1-6, with D possibly matching TRBD1 (5 bases). The CDR3 spans 14 residues. V lost 10 bases and J lost 3, with 13 bases in between. The germline CDR1 and CDR2 sequences are MDHEN and SYDVKM. CDR3 region: CATLIGGYNSPLHF. Written as DNA, the CDR3 is TGTGCCACCCTAATCGGGGGCTATAATTCACCCCTCCACTTT.

This chain uses TRBV19 with TRBJ2-7; tentatively, D is TRBD2 (6 bases). Germline V gene lookup returns CDR1 LNHDA and CDR2 SQIVND (reference sequence). V gave up 4 bases and J gave up 3 bases, with 16 bases separating them. CDR3 size: 15 residues. CDR3 DNA: TGTGCCAGTAGTACACAACTAGCCGCAGACTACGAGCAGTACTTC. Translating gives CASSTQLAADYEQYF. The entire variable domain, with the rest obtained from reference TRBV19 and TRBJ2-7, is as follows: DGGITQSPKYLFRKEGQNVTLSCEQNLNHDAMYWYRQDPGQGLRLIYYSQIVNDFQKGDIAEGYSVSREKKESFPLTVTSAQKNPTAFYLCASSTQLAADYEQYFGPGTRLTVT.

This chain connects TRBV4-3 to TRBJ2-3, with D possibly being TRBD2 (6 bases). The CDR3 contains 15 residues. Germline CDR1 LGHNA, CDR2 YSLEER. V was trimmed by 6 bases and J by 0 bases, leaving 13 bases between them. The CDR3 sequence is CASRDTGTSTDTQYF. In nucleotides, the CDR3 is TGCGCCAGCAGGGATACGGGGACTAGCACAGATACGCAGTATTTT.

This clone was seen only once. The chain carries TRBV11-3 and TRBJ2-1; TRBD2 aligns across 14 bases. The J segment lost 1 base and the V segment lost 5 bases, leaving 10 bases of the junction unmatched. This CDR3 spans 19 amino acids. CDR1 and CDR2 from the germline V gene are SGHNT and YENEEA. The DNA of the CDR3 is TGTGCCAGCAGCCCCAGACTAGCGGGAGGGTCGGGATCCTACAATGAGCAGTTCTTC. Its translation: CASSPRLAGGSGSYNEQFF.

This clone has only one observation. The chain recombines TRBV6-2 or TRBV6-3 with TRBJ2-2; possibly TRBD1 or TRBD2 for D (5 bases each). Germline values: CDR1 MNHEY, CDR2 SVGEGT. The CDR3 loop spans 14 amino acids. V was pared by 5 bases and J by 5 bases, with 12 bases between. CDR3 bases: TGTGCCAGCAGTATGGGACCGGTTACCGGGGAGCTGTTTTTT. Its translation: CASSMGPVTGELFF.

The chain's CDR3 is CATSVPGQGTNTGELFF. The CDR3 DNA reads as TGTGCCACCAGTGTCCCTGGACAGGGAACCAACACCGGGGAGCTGTTTTTT. The chain couples TRBV24-1 to TRBJ2-2; 8 bases match TRBD1. The ends lost 5 bases at V and 2 bases at J; junction bases unmatched: 9. Germline CDR1 reads KGHDR; CDR2 reads SFDVKD. This CDR3 region has 17 residues.

The chain uses TRBV9 and TRBJ2-1; D is uncertain. The CDR3 loop spans 13 amino acids. Germline V gene lookup returns CDR1 SGDLS and CDR2 YYNGEE. V was trimmed by 0 bases and J by 8 bases, leaving 9 bases between them. The CDR3 region has the DNA TGTGCCAGCAGCGTAGTTCTCGCAGATGAGCAGTTCTTC. Translation gives CASSVVLADEQFF.

The chain combines TRBV15 with TRBJ2-1, with 10 bases lining up with TRBD2. Germline assignment: CDR1 LNHNV and CDR2 YYDKDF (reference sequence). The CDR3 is made up of 17 amino acids. After removal of 1 base from V and 6 bases from J, the junction contained 9 bases not matched to a gene. The CDR3 coding sequence is TGTGCCACCAGCAGAGGAAGGGAGCGGGAGGGCCGCAATGAGCAGTTCTTC. It translates to CATSRGREREGRNEQFF.

V is TRBV6-2 or TRBV6-3 and J is TRBJ2-1; 8 bases fit TRBD1. Trimming at V came to 2 bases and at J to 12 bases, leaving 12 bases not matched to a gene. Germline CDR1 and CDR2: MNHEY and SVGEGT. CDR3 size: 15 residues. Here the CDR3 reads CASSYGSQGAIGQFF. CDR3 bases: TGTGCCAGCAGTTACGGCAGCCAGGGGGCGATTGGGCAGTTCTTC.

The chain recombines TRBV7-2 with TRBJ2-1, with 7 positions matching TRBD2. Germline trimming cut 4 bases from V and 0 bases from J; bases unmatched to any gene: 9. The CDR3 has 17 residues. The V gene's germline CDR1 is SGHTA and CDR2 FQGNSA. The CDR3 DNA is TGTGCCAGCAGCTCTATAGCGGGCCTTACCTCCTACAATGAGCAGTTCTTC. Its translation is CASSSIAGLTSYNEQFF.

This chain joins TRBV5-5 and TRBJ2-1, with TRBD2 identical over 8 bases. The CDR3 is 17 amino acids. V trimming: 1 base; J trimming: 3 bases; junction bases outside the gene matches: 9. CDR1 and CDR2 (germline): SGHKS, YYEKEE (reference sequence). CDR3 nucleotide sequence: TGTGCCAGCAGCTTGATAACGGGAGGGAGTAACTACAATGAGCAGTTCTTC. It codes for CASSLITGGSNYNEQFF.

This chain uses TRBV7-9 with TRBJ2-5, with D perhaps matching TRBD2 (5 bases). Germline CDR1 SEHNR, CDR2 FQNEAQ (reference sequence). This CDR3 spans 14 amino acids. Trimming shortened V by 8 bases and J by 4 bases, and 17 bases separated the two germline ends. The CDR3 here is CASLPRGPPETQYF. The CDR3, as DNA: TGTGCCAGCCTCCCCCGGGGTCCCCCAGAGACCCAGTACTTC. Combining the CDR3 with reference TRBV7-9 and TRBJ2-5 gives the whole variable domain DTGVSQNPRHKITKRGQNVTFRCDPISEHNRLYWYRQTLGQGPEFLTYFQNEAQLEKSRLLSDRFSAERPKGSFSTLEIQRTEQGDSAMYLCASLPRGPPETQYFGPGTRLLVL.

Written as DNA, the CDR3 is TGTGCCAGCAGTGACACGGGACTAGGTCAAGAGACCCAGTACTTC. Encoded protein: CASSDTGLGQETQYF. This sequence joins TRBV6-1 and TRBJ2-5; 8 bases map to TRBD2. This CDR3 has 15 residues. Trimming took 3 bases from V and 2 from J; bases not matched to a gene: 5. CDR1 and CDR2 from the germline V gene are MNHNS and SASEGT.

The chain links TRBV30 to TRBJ2-2, with D perhaps TRBD2 (6 bases). The germline CDR1 and CDR2 sequences are GTSNPN and SVGIG (reference sequence). The CDR3 runs 14 residues. The V gene lost 0 bases and the J gene lost 5 bases, with 10 bases spanning the gap. CDR3 in DNA: TGTGCCTGGAGTGTGGACGGAGGGACCGGGGAGCTGTTTTTT. This translates into CAWSVDGGTGELFF.

This chain connects TRBV9 to TRBJ2-1, with D perhaps given as TRBD1 or TRBD2 (5 bases each). There are 16 residues in the CDR3. Germline V lookup: CDR1 SGDLS, CDR2 YYNGEE. The ends were cut back, 0 bases at V and 10 bases at J, with 20 bases in the middle. The CDR3 coding sequence is TGTGCCAGCAGCGTAGCGGTCGGGACCCCCTCGACGGAGCAGTTCTTC. Amino acids: CASSVAVGTPSTEQFF.

The chain recombines TRBV18 with TRBJ2-5; perhaps TRBD2 as D (6 bases). CDR1 and CDR2 from the germline V gene are KGHSH and LQKENI. The CDR3 extends over 16 amino acids. V shed 2 bases and J shed 1 base, with 14 bases lying between them. This CDR3 is CASSPVSSGFQETQYF. The CDR3, as DNA: TGTGCCAGCTCACCAGTTTCCAGCGGGTTCCAAGAGACCCAGTACTTC.

This clone has a handful of counts. Other DNA sequences in the same sample also yield this CDR3. The chain joins TRBV18 to TRBJ2-2; D is unresolved. Germline V gene lookup returns CDR1 KGHSH and CDR2 LQKENI. This CDR3 is 14 amino acids long. V was clipped by 3 bases and J by 1 base, with 6 bases between them. CDR3 protein: CASSPGLNTGELFF. CDR3 in DNA: TGTGCCAGCTCACCCGGTCTGAACACCGGGGAGCTGTTTTTT.

The chain employs TRBV7-9 and TRBJ1-2; weak D call: TRBD1 (6 bases). Germline loops: CDR1 SEHNR, CDR2 FQNEAQ (reference sequence). The V gene lost 7 bases and the J gene lost 2 bases, with 8 bases spanning the gap. The CDR3 has 12 amino acids. DNA of the CDR3: TGTGCCAGCACCACAGGGAACTATGGCTACACCTTC. Its translation: CASTTGNYGYTF.

The CDR3 loop is CASSLQPQGEGTDTQYF. CDR3 DNA: TGTGCCAGCAGCCTACAACCACAGGGGGAGGGTACAGATACGCAGTATTTT. This chain uses TRBV9 with TRBJ2-3, with D perhaps TRBD1 (8 bases). V was trimmed by 4 bases and J by 3 bases, leaving 21 bases between them. Germline CDR1 SGDLS, CDR2 YYNGEE. This CDR3 has 17 residues. The variable domain in full, with the rest retrieved from reference TRBV9 and TRBJ2-3, is DSGVTQTPKHLITATGQRVTLRCSPRSGDLSVYWYQQSLDQGLQFLIQYYNGEERAKGNILERFSAQQFPDLHSELNLSSLELGDSALYFCASSLQPQGEGTDTQYFGPGTRLTVL.

For this clone: Different DNA sequences within this sample yield the same CDR3. The chain links TRBV12-3 or TRBV12-4 to TRBJ2-3; D not certain. This CDR3 comprises 11 residues. Trimming removed 4 bases from V and 6 bases from J, with 5 bases in between. This chain's CDR3 is CASSSYDTQYF. As DNA, the CDR3 is TGTGCCAGCAGTTCGTATGATACGCAGTATTTT.